A selection of T cell receptor beta chains follows, all from one sample in a study of blood T cell repertoires in COVID-19. TCRdb keeps only in-frame clones here, not all; method: immunoSEQ multiplex PCR. Of 250,000 to 350,000 clones listed, around 90% are singletons. Input material: peripheral blood. These receptors came from a woman between 45 and 65 years old who had recovered from COVID-19. Each CDR3 is given with its conserved first and last residue. Fields, in order: clone size, D gene, J gene, V gene, CDR3 protein, CDR3 DNA. D genes are given only for firm matches. The listing skips clone size in some rows; elsewhere it reads once, few, many or a size class.

. TRBD1 TRBJ2-7 TRBV30 CAWSVRDRGRYEQYF TGTGCCTGGAGTGTACGGGACAGGGGGCGGTACGAGCAGTACTTC
. . TRBJ1-2 TRBV30 CACPFGGARGLLGYTF TGTGCCTGCCCATTCGGGGGGGCCAGGGGCCTTTTGGGCTACACCTTC
. . TRBJ2-5 TRBV7-9 CASSRGPSEETQYF TGTGCCAGCAGCCGGGGTCCTTCGGAAGAGACCCAGTACTTC
. TRBD1 TRBJ1-2 TRBV28 CASSSAGQGFGYTF TGTGCCAGCAGCTCGGCCGGACAGGGGTTCGGCTACACCTTC
. TRBD1 TRBJ1-4 TRBV2 CASSEYRGAEKLFF TGTGCCAGCAGTGAGTACAGGGGGGCCGAAAAACTGTTTTTT
. TRBD1 TRBJ2-5 TRBV24-1 CATSDSGQGTKTQYF TGTGCCACCAGTGATTCGGGACAGGGGACGAAGACCCAGTACTTC
. . TRBJ2-2 TRBV19 CASTVALPGELFF TGTGCCAGTACCGTGGCCCTTCCCGGGGAGCTGTTTTTT
. TRBD2 TRBJ2-7 TRBV7-2 CASSLVPPGLAPYEQYF TGTGCCAGCAGCTTAGTACCCCCGGGACTAGCTCCCTACGAGCAGTACTTC
. . TRBJ1-1 TRBV6-5 CASSFTPNTEAFF TGTGCCAGCAGTTTTACACCTAACACTGAAGCTTTCTTT
. . TRBJ2-4 TRBV5-1 CASRQAAENIQYF TGCGCCAGCAGACAGGCGGCGGAAAACATTCAGTACTTC
. TRBD1 TRBJ1-1 TRBV6-5 CASWGTGPFWAFF TGTGCCAGCTGGGGGACAGGGCCTTTTTGGGCTTTCTTT
. . TRBJ2-7 TRBV6-5 CASSRREGGYEQYF TGTGCCAGCAGCCGTAGGGAAGGGGGCTACGAGCAGTACTTC
once TRBD2 TRBJ2-1 TRBV30 CAWARGTTLTNEQFF TGTGCCTGGGCCCGTGGGACTACCCTAACCAATGAGCAGTTCTTC
. . TRBJ1-3 TRBV19 CASRPVIGSLGNTIYF TGTGCCAGTCGGCCCGTGATCGGTTCACTAGGAAACACCATATATTTT
. TRBD2 TRBJ2-5 TRBV7-9 CASSSWTSGRGTQYF TGTGCCAGCAGCTCGTGGACTAGCGGGAGGGGGACCCAGTACTTC
few . TRBJ2-2 TRBV9 CASSAQGLGVTGELFF TGTGCCAGCAGCGCCCAGGGGCTGGGGGTCACCGGGGAGCTGTTTTTT
. . TRBJ1-2 TRBV6-2/TRBV6-3 CASSPLTGNYGYTF TGTGCCAGCAGTCCCCTGACGGGGAACTATGGCTACACCTTC
. . TRBJ1-6 TRBV9 CASSASDREPLHF TGTGCCAGCAGCGCCAGCGATAGGGAGCCCCTCCACTTT
few . TRBJ2-7 TRBV5-5 CASSFNTGSSYEQYF TGTGCCAGCAGCTTTAATACGGGGAGCTCCTACGAGCAGTACTTC
. . TRBJ2-2 TRBV23-1 CASSQGRRHSNTGELFF TGCGCCAGCTCGCAAGGTCGTCGACATTCGAACACCGGGGAGCTGTTTTTT
once . TRBJ1-2 TRBV18 CASSPPVTGYYGYTF TGTGCCAGCTCACCACCGGTCACAGGCTACTATGGCTACACCTTC
. TRBD2 TRBJ2-7 TRBV7-2 CASSPTSGLDEQYF TGTGCCAGCAGCCCGACTAGCGGGCTGGACGAGCAGTACTTC
. . TRBJ1-2 TRBV28 CASSSQINYGYTF TGTGCCAGCAGTTCACAGATCAACTATGGCTACACCTTC
few . TRBJ2-2 TRBV24-1 CATANQGAPGELFF TGTGCCACCGCCAACCAAGGGGCCCCCGGGGAGCTGTTTTTT
. TRBD1 TRBJ2-5 TRBV6-5 CASEGQNRETQYF TGTGCCAGTGAGGGACAGAATCGGGAGACCCAGTACTTC
few TRBD2 TRBJ2-1 TRBV3-1/TRBV3-2 CASSPWTSPNEQFF TGTGCCAGCAGCCCATGGACTAGCCCCAATGAGCAGTTCTTC
once TRBD1 TRBJ1-1 TRBV5-4 CASRQGQGIMNTEAFF TGTGCCAGCAGACAAGGACAGGGGATCATGAACACTGAAGCTTTCTTT
. . TRBJ1-5 TRBV27 CASSPQGSYQPQHF TGTGCCAGCAGTCCCCAGGGGAGCTACCAGCCCCAGCATTTT
once . TRBJ1-2 TRBV6-6 CASSQVGGKGYTF TGTGCCAGCAGCCAGGTCGGGGGGAAAGGCTACACCTTC
. . TRBJ1-3 TRBV4-1 CASSQGGLRNTIYF TGCGCCAGCAGCCAAGGAGGGTTGCGAAACACCATATATTTT
. . TRBJ2-1 TRBV5-1 CASSLRLGDYNEQFF TGCGCCAGCAGCTTGAGGCTAGGGGACTACAATGAGCAGTTCTTC
. TRBD2 TRBJ2-2 TRBV5-4 CASSMSGSTGELFF TGTGCCAGCAGCATGAGCGGGAGTACCGGGGAGCTGTTTTTT
. . TRBJ1-2 TRBV5-4 CASSSNDRWTGYTF TGTGCCAGCAGCTCGAACGACAGGTGGACGGGCTACACCTTC
. TRBD2 TRBJ2-1 TRBV28 CASSLYGGLGSGSLFSEQFF TGTGCCAGCAGTTTATATGGGGGTCTAGGGAGCGGGAGCCTTTTCAGTGAGCAGTTCTTC
. . TRBJ2-5 TRBV5-6 CASSLSGQETQYF TGTGCCAGCAGCTTGTCCGGTCAAGAGACCCAGTACTTC
. . TRBJ1-1 TRBV7-9 CASSLGQVKNTEAFF TGTGCCAGCAGCTTAGGACAGGTAAAGAACACTGAAGCTTTCTTT
few . TRBJ1-5 TRBV3-1/TRBV3-2 CASSLGGIGQPQHF TGTGCCAGCAGCCTTGGGGGGATCGGGCAGCCCCAGCATTTT
. . TRBJ1-2 TRBV30 CACPQQSNYGYTF TGTGCCTGTCCACAGCAATCTAACTATGGCTACACCTTC
. . TRBJ1-2 TRBV9 CASSVDPRDYGYTF TGTGCCAGCAGCGTAGATCCCAGGGACTATGGCTACACCTTC
once TRBD2 TRBJ2-4 TRBV7-2 CASSLGGRARGGNIQYF TGTGCCAGCAGCTTAGGCGGGAGGGCCCGAGGGGGAAACATTCAGTACTTC
. . TRBJ2-7 TRBV29-1 CSVERQGTYEQYF TGCAGCGTTGAAAGGCAGGGGACCTACGAGCAGTACTTC
. TRBD1 TRBJ1-1 TRBV14 CASSPGTEIEAFF TGTGCCAGCAGCCCCGGGACAGAGATTGAAGCTTTCTTT
once TRBD2 TRBJ2-3 TRBV7-2 CASRRGLAGSSTDTQYF TGTGCCAGCAGGAGGGGACTAGCGGGGTCTAGCACAGATACGCAGTATTTT
. TRBD2 TRBJ2-1 TRBV5-4 CASSLGLAEIYNEQFF TGTGCCAGCAGCTTGGGGCTAGCGGAAATCTACAATGAGCAGTTCTTC
. . TRBJ1-1 TRBV2 CASSEGEVEAFF TGTGCCAGCAGTGAAGGGGAGGTTGAAGCTTTCTTT
. TRBD1 TRBJ2-7 TRBV7-3 CASSSGTDYEQYF TGTGCCAGCAGCTCCGGGACAGACTACGAGCAGTACTTC